These 21 T cell receptor beta chains came from one sample sequenced in a study of neurological immune-mediated disorders. The time point here: longitudinal time-point 2. TCRdb ran MiXCR on the 5' RACE reads and lists one entry per CDR3 protein. The table lists 100,000 or so distinct CDR3 sequences, roughly 13% of them singletons. The sequenced sample was PBMCs. These receptors were obtained from a female donor with HTLV-1-associated myelopathy (HAM/TSP).

Relative to its sample, this clonotype is large. The chain is built from TRBV5-1 and TRBJ2-2; D is unclear. Germline lookup yields CDR1 SGHRS and CDR2 YFSETQ. The CDR3 sequence is 12 residues long. V lost 3 bases to trimming and J lost 6 bases, with 6 bases between them. Here the CDR3 DNA reads TGCGCCAGCAGCTCAAGACCCGGGGAGCTGTTTTTT. The encoded protein is CASSSRPGELFF.

This clonotype was counted many times. The rearrangement joins TRBV5-1 to TRBJ2-2; TRBD2 matches at 11 bases. The germline CDR1 and CDR2 sequences are SGHRS and YFSETQ. The junction had 9 bases not matched to a gene; V was cut back by 4 bases and J by 4 bases. The CDR3 length is 17 residues. For the CDR3, the DNA is TGCGCCAGCAGCCCAAGACTAACTAGCGGGGGCACCGGGGAGCTGTTTTTT. It specifies CASSPRLTSGGTGELFF.

Of note for this clonotype: Its ends do not fully match the called genes, so a read error is possible. This sequence joins TRBV6-1 and TRBJ2-7; 11 nucleotides match TRBD1. The CDR3 totals 15 residues. Germline-derived CDR1 and CDR2 are MNHNS and SASEGT. The CDR3 DNA sequence: TGTGCCAGCAGGGAAGGGACAGGGGGAATCTACGAGCAGTACTTC. This translates into CASREGTGGIYEQYF.

This clonotype was observed many times. The chain has TRBV12-3 or TRBV12-4 and TRBJ1-3; D call uncertain. Trimming pared 7 bases from V and 2 bases from J, leaving 9 bases between. The CDR3 totals 13 residues. The CDR3 here is CASMIGAGNTIYF. DNA of the CDR3: TGTGCCAGCATGATCGGAGCTGGAAACACCATATATTTT.

This clonotype was seen ten or more times. The rearrangement links TRBV24-1 to TRBJ2-2; tentative D call: TRBD2 (5 bases). This CDR3 is built from 12 residues. V was shortened by 6 bases and J by 8 bases, with 9 bases between the two germline ends. CDR1 and CDR2 (germline): KGHDR, SFDVKD. The CDR3 DNA follows: TGTGCCACCAGTCTGCGGGTTGGGGAGCTGTTTTTT. It translates to CATSLRVGELFF.

The chain carries TRBV5-1 and TRBJ2-7, with a possible D match to TRBD1 (6 bases). Looked up from germline, CDR1 is SGHRS and CDR2 is YFSETQ. The CDR3 is 14 amino acids. With 0 bases removed from V and 3 bases from J, the gap between germline ends came to 10 bases. The CDR3 here is CASSLGQAYYEQYF. The CDR3 DNA reads as TGCGCCAGCAGCTTGGGACAGGCCTACTACGAGCAGTACTTC. Together with reference TRBV5-1 and TRBJ2-7, the CDR3 gives the full variable domain: KAGVTQTPRYLIKTRGQQVTLSCSPISGHRSVSWYQQTPGQGLQFLFEYFSETQRNKGNFPGRFSGRQFSNSRSEMNVSTLELGDSALYLCASSLGQAYYEQYFGPGTRLTVT.

This clonotype was recorded at least ten times. V gene TRBV24-1 combines with J gene TRBJ2-7; 11 positions match TRBD1. Germline V gene lookup returns CDR1 KGHDR and CDR2 SFDVKD. The CDR3 totals 16 residues. V lost 4 bases to trimming and J lost 4 bases; unmatched junction nucleotides: 8. The CDR3 loop reads CATSDQGTGGMYEQYF. The DNA for the CDR3 is TGTGCCACCAGTGACCAAGGGACAGGGGGGATGTACGAGCAGTACTTC.

In this sample, this clonotype turned up many times. CDR3 sequence reads: CASSLAGEAFF. The CDR3, as DNA: TGCGCCAGCAGCTTGGCAGGAGAAGCTTTCTTT. This sequence joins TRBV5-1 and TRBJ1-1; D is undetermined. The CDR3 is 11 amino acids. V lost 0 bases and J lost 8, with 5 bases in between. Germline loops: CDR1 SGHRS, CDR2 YFSETQ.

The table lists this clonotype with many counts. The rearrangement uses TRBV7-2 and TRBJ2-1; TRBD2 matches at 11 bases. Germline V gives CDR1 SGHTA, CDR2 FQGNSA. The J segment lost 9 bases and the V segment lost 6 bases, leaving 13 bases of the junction unmatched. The CDR3 has 16 residues. The CDR3 loop reads CASRIATSGGMGEQFF. The CDR3 DNA reads TGTGCCAGCAGGATCGCCACTAGCGGGGGCATGGGTGAGCAGTTCTTC.

This clonotype was seen ten or more times. The chain couples TRBV5-6 to TRBJ2-3, with D unclear. The V and J ends lost 1 base and 8 bases respectively, with 5 bases between them. Germline-derived CDR1 and CDR2 are SGHDT and YYEEEE. CDR3 size: 11 residues. CDR3 residues: CASSLYLTQYF. As DNA, the CDR3 is TGTGCCAGCAGCTTGTACCTTACGCAGTATTTT.

This clonotype was seen ten or more times. This sequence joins TRBV5-1 and TRBJ2-7; no firm D call. V gave up 0 bases and J gave up 0 bases, with 7 bases separating them. CDR3 length: 14 residues. Germline CDR1 is SGHRS and CDR2 is YFSETQ. This CDR3 reads CASSLEGNSYEQYF. DNA of the CDR3: TGCGCCAGCAGCTTGGAAGGGAACTCCTACGAGCAGTACTTC.

This clonotype has ten or more counts. The rearrangement links TRBV21-1 to TRBJ2-7; whether TRBD1, the table's D call, matches the DNA was not checked. TRBV21-1 is listed as a pseudogene. There are 16 residues in the CDR3. The chain's CDR3 is CASSKVERGAPLEQYF. The CDR3 nucleotides read TGTGCCAGCAGCAAAGTAGAAAGGGGGGCCCCTCTCGAGCAGTACTTC.

This clonotype was seen ten or more times. This chain connects TRBV20-1 to TRBJ2-3, with 13 bases fitting TRBD2. V was clipped by 2 bases and J by 14 bases; unmatched bases: 7. Germline loops: CDR1 DFQATT, CDR2 SNEGSKA (reference sequence). There are 13 residues in the CDR3. This CDR3 is CSARWTSGGLTYF. Written as DNA, the CDR3 is TGCAGTGCTAGATGGACTAGCGGGGGCCTTACGTATTTT.

This clonotype showed up many times. The chain employs TRBV5-1 and TRBJ1-2, with D perhaps matching TRBD1 (6 bases). Germline CDR1 and CDR2: SGHRS and YFSETQ. Trimming took 0 bases from V and 2 from J, leaving 8 bases between them. CDR3 length: 14 amino acids. The CDR3 nucleotides are TGCGCCAGCAGCTTGGGGGACATCAACTATGGCTACACCTTC. It is translated as CASSLGDINYGYTF.

This clonotype was seen many times. J is TRBJ1-3 and V is TRBV28; TRBD1 might be the D (6 bases). This CDR3 has 17 residues. V was clipped by 1 base and J by 1 base, with 14 bases between them. Germline values: CDR1 MDHEN, CDR2 SYDVKM. CDR3 residues: CASSLSAAGVSGNTIYF. CDR3 bases: TGTGCCAGCAGTTTATCGGCGGCAGGGGTTTCTGGAAACACCATATATTTT.

This clonotype was picked up many times. The V gene is TRBV5-1, the J gene TRBJ2-1, with 7 bases matching TRBD2. The ends lost 7 bases at V and 6 bases at J; junction bases unmatched: 10. This CDR3 comprises 14 residues. Germline values: CDR1 SGHRS, CDR2 YFSETQ. DNA of the CDR3: TGCGCCAGCGGGAAAGGAACGGGGGGCAATGAGCAGTTCTTC. This gives the protein CASGKGTGGNEQFF.

This clonotype was picked up many times. The chain employs TRBV25-1 and TRBJ1-4, with D perhaps TRBD1 (5 bases). Between the trimmed V and J ends, which lost 2 bases and 1 base, there was a span of 8 bases. Per the germline V gene, CDR1 is MGHDK and CDR2 is SYGVNS. The CDR3 length is 15 residues. The CDR3 loop reads CASSEGTGTNEKLFF. DNA for the CDR3: TGTGCCAGCAGTGAAGGGACGGGAACTAATGAAAAACTGTTTTTT. The full variable domain, rest sourced from reference TRBV25-1 and TRBJ1-4, is EADIYQTPRYLVIGTGKKITLECSQTMGHDKMYWYQQDPGMELHLIHYSYGVNSTEKGDLSSESTVSRIRTEHFPLTLESARPSHTSQYLCASSEGTGTNEKLFFGSGTQLSVL.

This clonotype was recorded a few times. The CDR3 here is CASSLGLAGSYNEQFF. In nucleotides, the CDR3 is TGCGCCAGCAGCTTGGGACTAGCGGGGTCATACAATGAGCAGTTCTTC. This chain links TRBV5-1 with TRBJ2-1; 11 positions match TRBD2. CDR3 length: 16 amino acids. Per germline, CDR1 SGHRS and CDR2 YFSETQ. With 0 bases clipped from V and 4 bases from J, the junction kept 3 bases outside the gene matches.

This clonotype has at least ten counts. The chain employs TRBV6-4 and TRBJ1-2, with D perhaps matching TRBD1 (6 bases). The V and J ends lost 7 bases and 6 bases respectively, with 12 bases between them. Germline CDR1 and CDR2: MRHNA and SNTAGT. The CDR3 totals 12 residues. CDR3 in DNA: TGTGCCAGCACTCAGGGGAGGGATGGCTACACCTTC. Translation: CASTQGRDGYTF.

In this sample, this clonotype turned up many times. J is TRBJ2-5 and V is TRBV5-1; D assignment may be TRBD1 or TRBD2 (6 bases each). V was cut by 4 bases and J by 3 bases, with 13 bases left in between. In germline, CDR1 is SGHRS, CDR2 YFSETQ. The CDR3 has 14 residues. The CDR3 region is CASSGGGIEETQYF. CDR3 nucleotide sequence: TGCGCCAGCAGCGGAGGGGGTATAGAAGAGACCCAGTACTTC.

This clonotype came up many times. This chain links TRBV5-1 with TRBJ1-1; possible D gene TRBD1, 5 bases. The CDR3 has 14 amino acids. Germline CDR1 is SGHRS and CDR2 is YFSETQ. Trimming removed 3 bases from V and 1 base from J, with 10 bases in between. The CDR3 DNA is TGCGCCAGCAGCTCTCAGGGATCGAACACTGAAGCTTTCTTT. Amino acids: CASSSQGSNTEAFF.